The source of this T cell receptor beta chain is a study of post-analysis software for immune sequencing data. Overall study context: Both relapsing-remitting and secondary progressive multiple sclerosis featured among the disease courses, as did progressive-relapsing multiple sclerosis.

The CDR3 is made up of 12 amino acids. From germline, CDR1 is SQVTM and CDR2 ANQGSEA. V gave up 5 bases and J gave up 5 bases; unmatched junction bases: 4. Unique molecular identifiers were present in the TCR beta cDNA libraries. The T cell input of about 0.9 to 10 million gave a few hundred thousand cDNA molecules. TCRdb passed the PCR reads through MiXCR, listing each CDR3 protein once. The sample records a few hundred thousand distinct CDR3 sequences, around 36% being singletons. Turning to this clonotype: Its antigen is still unknown.

Study-level findings and limits: By F measure, strong co-clustering occurred among samples prepared in the same batch. Significantly lower normalized Chao1 diversity was found in patients with multiple sclerosis relative to controls. TRBV5-6, TRBV5-1 and TRBV20-1 belonged to a set of roughly 5 TRBV segments that were more frequent in patients than controls.

Material for sequencing was blood. The source is a girl between 2 and 17 years old with multiple sclerosis. The chain combines TRBV29-1 with TRBJ2-3; 7 nucleotides line up with TRBD1. The CDR3 sequence is CSVKRQGDTQYF. CDR3 nucleotides: TGCAGCGTTAAGAGACAGGGAGATACGCAGTATTTT.